The entry below gives a single T cell receptor beta chain sequence along with its context. Antigen unknown. Germline loops: CDR1 SGHAT, CDR2 FQNNGV. The CDR3 runs to 14 residues. The data were obtained in a study of T cells expressing NK-cell markers. As for the study in general: One of eight sequenced donors was HCMV-seronegative; the other seven were seropositive.

The study's findings and limits: The contribution of dominant NKG2C+ clonotypes to CD8+ T cells in more than five donors was about 1.0-7.5%. The CD3+CD56-NKG2C+ fraction of a handful of donors was likewise dominated by these clonotypes. Whether expanded NKG2C+ T cell clones recognized HCMV stayed uncertain.

From the 5' RACE reads, TCRdb lists one entry per CDR3 protein and no DNA. In total, the table holds about 160,000 distinct CDR3 sequences. This TCR came from a man between 18 and 69 years old in good health. The chain uses TRBV11-2 and TRBJ1-1; TCRdb outputs TRBD1, but without DNA this stays unchecked. Sequences were obtained from blood T cells: a sorted CD56 or NKG2C T cell subset, CD4+ or CD8+ T cells, or bulk PBMC T cells (not recorded which). The chain's CDR3 is CASSLPGQGTEAFF.